Listed below are T cell receptor beta chains from one sample, sequenced in a study of OX40 agonist ivuxolimab in advanced cancers. Only in-frame clones appear in the TCRdb table, and some are missing; sequencing was by immunoSEQ multiplex PCR. Here the sample spans approximately 90,000 clones, roughly nine tenths being singletons. The sample was CD4+ or CD8+ T cells sorted from blood, taken in a trial of the OX40 agonist ivuxolimab. These receptor sequences come from an adult with an advanced solid tumor such as melanoma, head and neck, liver or kidney cancer. Each CDR3 is given with its conserved first and last residue. The D gene is left open where the match is weak. Only part of the rows carry a size: once, few, many, or a class if the clone is expanded.

NA	NA	TRBV14	TRBJ2-2	TGTGCCAGCAGCCAAGCGCGGTCCGGGGAGCTGTTTTTT	CASSQARSGELFF
NA	NA	TRBV29-1	TRBJ1-1	TGCAGCGTTGAAGAAGACGGGAACACTGAAGCTTTCTTT	CSVEEDGNTEAFF
NA	once	TRBV19	TRBJ2-7	TGTGCCAGTAGTATCACCCCCTACGCCTACGAGCAGTACTTC	CASSITPYAYEQYF
NA	NA	TRBV5-1	TRBJ2-5	TGCGCCAGCAGCTTGGAGGCGGGATACCAAGAGACCCAGTACTTC	CASSLEAGYQETQYF
TRBD1	NA	TRBV18	TRBJ1-1	TGTGCCAGCTCACCGCCGGGACAGGGGGCTGTCCCTTTCTTT	CASSPPGQGAVPFF
TRBD2	NA	TRBV7-6	TRBJ2-1	TGTGCCAGCAGCTTAGCCATCCGAATGGGGGAGGGCCGGAATGAGCAGTTCTTC	CASSLAIRMGEGRNEQFF
NA	NA	TRBV5-1	TRBJ2-1	TGCGCCAGCAGCTTCGACAGGATTGCGCCTTATGAGCAGTTCTTC	CASSFDRIAPYEQFF
TRBD1	once	TRBV30	TRBJ2-7	TGTGCCTGGGGACAGGGGACCTACGAGCAGTACTTC	CAWGQGTYEQYF
NA	NA	TRBV6-6	TRBJ1-1	TGTGCCAGCAGTCCTCCAGGGGTGGTGAACACTGAAGCTTTCTTT	CASSPPGVVNTEAFF
NA	NA	TRBV4-2	TRBJ1-1	TGTGCCAGCAGCCAAGAGGCGGGGTTGAACACTGAAGCTTTCTTT	CASSQEAGLNTEAFF
TRBD1	NA	TRBV27	TRBJ2-3	TGTGCCAGCAGCCATGACAGGGGGGATACGCAGTATTTT	CASSHDRGDTQYF
NA	once	TRBV6-6	TRBJ1-5	TGTGCCAGCAGTGGGGGGTCTCAGCCCCAGCATTTT	CASSGGSQPQHF
TRBD1	NA	TRBV30	TRBJ2-7	TGTGCCTGGAGCTCCTGGACAGGGGTCTACGAGCAGTACTTC	CAWSSWTGVYEQYF
NA	NA	TRBV27	TRBJ2-1	TGTGCCAGCAGTTTCCGGCAGGGCTTGACCAATGAGCAGTTCTTC	CASSFRQGLTNEQFF
NA	NA	TRBV2	TRBJ2-5	TGTGCCAGCCAGGGGCAGTTCCAAGAGACCCAGTACTTC	CASQGQFQETQYF
TRBD1	NA	TRBV7-2	TRBJ2-3	TGTGCCAGCAGCTACCATTCCGGGACAGGGGCAGATACGCAGTATTTT	CASSYHSGTGADTQYF
TRBD2	once	TRBV9	TRBJ2-3	TGTGCCACTAGCGGGGCTAGCACAGATACGCAGTATTTT	CATSGASTDTQYF
NA	few	TRBV4-2	TRBJ1-6	TGTGCCAGCAGCCAAGACAGGTTTCAGGCTAATTCACCCCTCCACTTT	CASSQDRFQANSPLHF
NA	NA	TRBV28	TRBJ1-5	TGTGCCAGCAGTCCTCGGGGCAAAAGGGTGCGACAGCCCCAGCATTTT	CASSPRGKRVRQPQHF
NA	NA	TRBV18	TRBJ1-1	TGTGCCAGCTCACCAGCGTCGTTGGGGACTGAAGCTTTCTTT	CASSPASLGTEAFF
NA	NA	TRBV18	TRBJ1-5	TGTGCCAGCTCACCGGGCACCTTTGATCAGCCCCAGCATTTT	CASSPGTFDQPQHF
NA	NA	TRBV11-2	TRBJ2-3	TGTGCCAGCAGCTTAGAACCCAGCACAGATACGCAGTATTTT	CASSLEPSTDTQYF